Listed below are T cell receptor beta chains from one sample, sequenced in a study of T cells in Graves' hyperthyroidism and ophthalmopathy. TCRdb passed the multiplex PCR reads through MiXCR, listing each CDR3 protein once. The repertoire has about 600,000 distinct CDR3 sequences, approximately 15% of them found once; the top ten carry over 6%. The sequenced sample was blood. The receptors were gathered from a woman between 18 and 30 years old with Graves' ophthalmopathy. CDR3s include the opening cysteine and the closing phenylalanine or tryptophan. D genes are given only for firm matches. The listing skips clone size in some rows; elsewhere it reads once, few, many or a size class.

clone size,V gene,J gene,D gene,CDR3 protein,CDR3 DNA
few,TRBV7-6,TRBJ2-1,TRBD1,CASSLPGTGGNHEQFF,TGTGCCAGTAGCTTACCAGGGACAGGGGGGAACCATGAGCAGTTCTTC
few,TRBV12-5,TRBJ2-1,.,CASGVTEGGGSYNEQFF,TGTGCTAGTGGTGTGACTGAGGGGGGAGGTTCCTACAATGAGCAGTTCTTC
few,TRBV4-3,TRBJ1-5,.,CASSQWLMGGQPQHF,TGCGCCAGCAGCCAATGGTTAATGGGGGGCCAGCCCCAGCATTTT
many,TRBV15,TRBJ2-3,TRBD2,CATSREVAGSTDTQYF,TGTGCCACCAGCAGAGAAGTAGCGGGCAGCACAGATACGCAGTATTTT
many,TRBV28,TRBJ1-2,.,CASSSQAGRTNYGYTF,TGTGCCAGCAGTTCCCAAGCCGGACGGACTAACTATGGCTACACCTTC
many,TRBV19,TRBJ2-5,.,CASSNTDGETQYF,TGTGCCAGTAGTAACACCGACGGGGAGACCCAGTACTTC
few,TRBV4-2,TRBJ2-5,.,CASSQDLSSRGETQYF,TGTGCCAGCAGCCAAGATTTGTCTAGCCGGGGAGAGACCCAGTACTTC
many,TRBV7-9,TRBJ1-2,TRBD1,CASSEGAGYTF,TGTGCCAGCAGCGAGGGGGCCGGCTACACCTTC
many,TRBV6-1,TRBJ2-7,.,CASTMVALLTYEQYF,TGTGCCAGCACTATGGTAGCACTACTCACCTACGAGCAGTACTTC
.,TRBV5-1,TRBJ1-2,.,CASGPGNYGYTF,TGCGCCAGCGGGCCGGGGAACTATGGCTACACCTTC
many,TRBV6-2/TRBV6-3,TRBJ1-5,TRBD1,CASRAGGSNQPQHF,TGTGCCAGCAGGGCAGGGGGTAGCAATCAGCCCCAGCATTTT
.,TRBV20-1,TRBJ1-4,TRBD1,CSAADRGGTNEKLFF,TGCAGTGCCGCGGACAGGGGGGGAACTAATGAAAAACTGTTTTTT
.,TRBV9,TRBJ2-3,.,CASSVGPTQYF,TGTGCCAGCAGCGTAGGCCCTACGCAGTATTTT
many,TRBV12-3/TRBV12-4,TRBJ1-5,.,CASSSSLGPQHF,TGTGCCAGCAGTTCTTCTCTTGGGCCCCAGCATTTT
.,TRBV4-1,TRBJ2-7,TRBD2,CASSPRPAGGIYEQYF,TGCGCCAGCAGCCCTCGACCAGCGGGAGGCATCTACGAGCAGTACTTC
many,TRBV3-1,TRBJ2-1,.,CASSQEVYNEQFF,TGTGCCAGCAGCCAAGAAGTCTACAATGAGCAGTTCTTC
few,TRBV27,TRBJ2-3,.,CASSSYRIGTKDTQYF,TGTGCCAGCAGTTCGTACAGAATCGGGACGAAAGATACGCAGTATTTT
many,TRBV20-1,TRBJ2-3,.,CSARDHESGADTQYF,TGCAGTGCTAGAGATCACGAGTCAGGGGCAGATACGCAGTATTTT
many,TRBV7-2,TRBJ1-2,.,CASSFIRGYGYTF,TGTGCCAGCAGCTTTATCAGGGGTTATGGCTACACCTTC
.,TRBV19,TRBJ2-6,TRBD2,CASSKAGVSGANVLTF,TGTGCCAGTAGTAAAGCGGGGGTCTCTGGGGCCAACGTCCTGACTTTC
many,TRBV28,TRBJ2-7,TRBD1,CATTGAPYEQYF,TGTGCCACCACAGGGGCTCCCTACGAGCAGTACTTC
few,TRBV20-1,TRBJ1-5,.,CSAREVAGAYSNQPQHF,TGCAGTGCTAGAGAGGTAGCAGGCGCATATAGCAATCAGCCCCAGCATTTT
once,TRBV12-3/TRBV12-4,TRBJ1-4,.,CASNLFGLGNEKLFF,TGTGCCAGCAATTTGTTCGGGCTAGGTAATGAAAAACTGTTTTTT
many,TRBV30,TRBJ1-2,.,CAWSVAPMTYGYTF,TGTGCCTGGAGTGTAGCGCCCATGACCTATGGCTACACCTTC
many,TRBV3-1,TRBJ2-3,.,CASSQGGGSTDTQYF,TGTGCCAGCAGCCAAGGGGGAGGAAGCACAGATACGCAGTATTTT
.,TRBV4-1,TRBJ2-7,.,CASSHLKGPLYEQYF,TGCGCCAGCAGCCATCTAAAGGGACCCCTCTACGAGCAGTACTTC
many,TRBV20-1,TRBJ2-7,TRBD1,CSAERQGRYNYEQYF,TGCAGTGCGGAACGACAGGGCCGCTATAACTACGAGCAGTACTTC
.,TRBV4-1,TRBJ2-7,.,CASSQAISREGYEQYF,TGCGCCAGCAGCCAAGCGATAAGCAGGGAAGGCTACGAGCAGTACTTC
many,TRBV6-4,TRBJ2-5,TRBD1,CATETGPETQYF,TGTGCCACGGAGACAGGGCCAGAGACCCAGTACTTC
.,TRBV5-1,TRBJ2-1,.,CASSTRPYNEQFF,TGCGCCAGCAGCACACGCCCCTACAATGAGCAGTTCTTC
many,TRBV6-1,TRBJ2-5,.,CASTLPFTGRKTQYF,TGTGCCAGCACCCTCCCTTTTACGGGGAGGAAGACCCAGTACTTC
many,TRBV5-1,TRBJ2-1,.,CASSSPSVAEVYNEQFF,TGCGCCAGCAGCTCCCCCTCGGTAGCGGAGGTCTACAATGAGCAGTTCTTC
many,TRBV28,TRBJ2-7,TRBD2,CASTPTSGSPLEQYF,TGTGCCAGCACCCCGACTAGCGGGAGCCCTCTCGAGCAGTACTTC
many,TRBV5-1,TRBJ2-3,.,CASTLEVSGDTQYF,TGCGCCAGCACCTTAGAGGTGTCTGGGGATACGCAGTATTTT
.,TRBV5-4,TRBJ2-3,.,CASSRDQKGTDTQYF,TGTGCCAGCAGTCGGGACCAAAAGGGGACAGATACGCAGTATTTT
.,TRBV27,TRBJ1-1,.,CASSSVGVNTEAFF,TGTGCCAGCAGCTCCGTAGGGGTGAACACTGAAGCTTTCTTT
few,TRBV5-5,TRBJ1-5,.,CASSPGRINQPQHF,TGTGCCAGCAGCCCGGGACGGATAAATCAGCCCCAGCATTTT
few,TRBV15,TRBJ2-5,.,CATSPAPSGGGAQYF,TGTGCCACCAGCCCGGCCCCTTCAGGCGGAGGGGCCCAGTACTTC
few,TRBV6-2/TRBV6-3,TRBJ1-4,.,CASTRDRREKLFF,TGTGCCAGCACCCGGGACCGTCGGGAAAAACTGTTTTTT
many,TRBV19,TRBJ2-7,TRBD1,CASMGDRDYEQYF,TGTGCCAGTATGGGGGACAGAGACTACGAGCAGTACTTC
many,TRBV5-1,TRBJ2-3,.,CASSWGGSTDTQYF,TGCGCCAGCAGCTGGGGCGGGAGCACAGATACGCAGTATTTT
.,TRBV6-2/TRBV6-3,TRBJ1-1,.,CASSFYICSAPSTGRHTEAFF,.
many,TRBV28,TRBJ1-4,.,CASMSGGEKLFF,TGTGCCAGCATGTCGGGTGGGGAAAAACTGTTTTTT
.,TRBV19,TRBJ2-1,.,CASSDGFGFFNEQFF,TGTGCCAGTAGTGATGGGTTCGGGTTCTTCAATGAGCAGTTCTTC
many,TRBV30,TRBJ2-7,.,CAWRSLTYEQYF,TGTGCCTGGAGATCGCTGACCTACGAGCAGTACTTC
many,TRBV7-6,TRBJ2-1,.,CASSPSWNSYNEQFF,TGTGCCAGCAGCCCTTCCTGGAACTCCTACAATGAGCAGTTCTTC
.,TRBV10-3,TRBJ2-5,TRBD2,CATSRVAAPRTSGRAGETQYF,TGTGCCACCTCCAGGGTAGCGGCCCCCCGGACTAGCGGGAGGGCCGGCGAGACCCAGTACTTC
few,TRBV6-6,TRBJ1-6,TRBD1,CASSYAGDRGNSPLHF,TGTGCCAGCAGTTACGCCGGGGACAGGGGAAATTCACCCCTCCACTTT
many,TRBV6-2/TRBV6-3,TRBJ2-7,TRBD2,CASSPGTSHEQYF,TGTGCCAGCAGTCCCGGGACTAGTCACGAGCAGTACTTC
few,TRBV10-1,TRBJ1-1,TRBD1,CASSESTGVGEAFF,TGCGCCAGCAGTGAGTCAACAGGGGTGGGTGAAGCTTTCTTT
many,TRBV12-3/TRBV12-4,TRBJ2-3,.,CASSATSAPHDTQYF,TGTGCCAGCAGTGCCACTAGTGCGCCCCACGATACGCAGTATTTT
many,TRBV11-2,TRBJ1-6,.,CASSFSGNNSPLHF,TGTGCCAGCAGCTTTTCGGGGAATAATTCACCCCTCCACTTT
.,TRBV9,TRBJ2-1,TRBD2,CASSARPSLSGSSLFF,TGTGCCAGCAGCGCCCGTCCAAGTTTAAGCGGGAGTTCCCTGTTCTTC
.,TRBV27,TRBJ2-7,.,CASSPFGGPYEQYF,TGTGCCAGCAGTCCTTTTGGGGGCCCCTACGAGCAGTACTTC